This is a list of T cell receptor beta chains from one sample in a study of OX40 agonist ivuxolimab in advanced cancers. The protocol was immunoSEQ multiplex PCR, while the TCRdb copy is restricted to in-frame clones and leaves out a portion. Of 80,000 to 95,000 clones listed, about 86% are singletons. This specimen consisted of CD4+ or CD8+ T cells sorted from blood, obtained in a trial of the OX40 agonist ivuxolimab. Every receptor here comes from an adult with an advanced solid tumor such as melanoma, head and neck, liver or kidney cancer. The CDR3 runs from the conserved cysteine through the conserved F or W. The D gene is left open where the match is weak. Size values are once, few and many counts, or a class for expanded clones, and some rows have none.

d_call j_call clone_size v_call cdr3_aa cdr3_nt
NA TRBJ2-5 few TRBV9 CASSPQTDPPQYF TGTGCCAGCAGCCCTCAGACAGACCCGCCCCAGTACTTC
NA TRBJ2-5 NA TRBV5-1 CASSFGQGQETQYF TGCGCCAGCAGCTTTGGGCAGGGTCAAGAGACCCAGTACTTC
TRBD1 TRBJ1-5 NA TRBV6-1 CASSRSGQNNQPQHF TGTGCCAGCAGCCGCTCGGGACAGAACAATCAGCCCCAGCATTTT
TRBD2 TRBJ2-1 NA TRBV27 CASSLGGWAYNEQFF TGTGCCAGCAGTCTGGGGGGGTGGGCCTACAATGAGCAGTTCTTC
NA TRBJ2-5 NA TRBV19 CASSIEGRETQYF TGTGCCAGTAGTATAGAGGGCCGGGAGACCCAGTACTTC
NA TRBJ1-5 NA TRBV2 CASNVGGEREPQHF TGTGCCAGCAATGTTGGTGGGGAACGGGAGCCCCAGCATTTT
NA TRBJ2-5 NA TRBV27 CASRQTGGRTRGETQYF TGTGCCAGCAGGCAGACGGGGGGCCGAACCCGGGGGGAGACCCAGTACTTC
NA TRBJ1-6 NA TRBV5-4 CASSLKGPPPTPLHF TGTGCCAGCAGCTTAAAGGGCCCCCCGCCGACACCCCTCCACTTT
NA TRBJ1-5 NA TRBV7-3 CASSLTGERNQPQHF TGTGCCAGCAGCTTAACCGGGGAGCGCAATCAGCCCCAGCATTTT
NA TRBJ1-1 NA TRBV5-4 CASKSQNSNTEAFF TGTGCCAGCAAATCGCAGAACTCGAACACTGAAGCTTTCTTT
NA TRBJ1-1 NA TRBV11-2 CASSSRELMNTEAFF TGTGCCAGCAGCTCACGGGAGCTTATGAACACTGAAGCTTTCTTT
NA TRBJ2-1 NA TRBV7-9 CASSLGILDGDNEQFF TGTGCCAGCAGCTTAGGTATACTGGACGGGGACAATGAGCAGTTCTTC
TRBD2 TRBJ2-5 NA TRBV11-3 CASSSRTSGGGETQYF TGTGCCAGCAGCTCACGGACTAGCGGGGGAGGGGAGACCCAGTACTTC
TRBD2 TRBJ2-7 NA TRBV19 CASRSTSGSYEQYF TGTGCCAGTAGGTCGACTAGCGGTTCCTACGAGCAGTACTTC
NA TRBJ1-1 NA TRBV6-1 CASDDSGEAFF TGTGCCAGCGACGACTCTGGTGAAGCTTTCTTT
NA TRBJ2-1 NA TRBV30 CAWSVGAFYEQFF TGTGCCTGGAGTGTAGGAGCTTTCTATGAGCAGTTCTTC
NA TRBJ2-7 NA TRBV14 CASSRGPEQYF TGTGCCAGCAGCCGGGGACCCGAGCAGTACTTC
NA TRBJ1-1 NA TRBV7-3 CASSLNRDTEAFF TGTGCCAGCAGCTTAAACAGGGACACTGAAGCTTTCTTT
TRBD1 TRBJ1-1 NA TRBV15 CATSSPGTGGTEAFF TGTGCCACCAGCAGCCCCGGGACAGGGGGCACTGAAGCTTTCTTT
NA TRBJ1-2 NA TRBV7-9 CASSPPSGNYGYTF TGTGCCAGCAGCCCACCGTCGGGGAACTATGGCTACACCTTC
NA TRBJ2-1 NA TRBV7-9 CASTGGAHEQFF TGTGCCAGCACCGGTGGGGCTCATGAGCAGTTCTTC
TRBD1 TRBJ1-2 NA TRBV27 CASSVPGQGFDGYTF TGTGCCAGCAGTGTCCCGGGACAGGGTTTCGATGGCTACACCTTC
NA TRBJ1-2 NA TRBV6-5 CASSYSTPRVYGYTF TGTGCCAGCAGTTACTCGACCCCCAGGGTCTATGGCTACACCTTC
NA TRBJ2-1 NA TRBV6-5 CASSYVRRDSYNEQFF TGTGCCAGCAGTTACGTTCGCAGGGACTCCTACAATGAGCAGTTCTTC
NA TRBJ1-2 few TRBV30 CAWARSGNYGYTF TGTGCCTGGGCCAGGTCCGGGAACTATGGCTACACCTTC
NA TRBJ2-5 NA TRBV2 CASSEPGERGETQYF TGTGCCAGCAGTGAACCAGGCGAAAGGGGGGAGACCCAGTACTTC
TRBD1 TRBJ2-3 NA TRBV9 CASSNDPGQGFRGADTQYF TGTGCCAGCAGCAACGATCCGGGACAGGGGTTCAGAGGGGCAGATACGCAGTATTTT
NA TRBJ2-7 few TRBV5-1 CASREGNEQYF TGCGCCAGCAGGGAAGGGAACGAGCAGTACTTC
NA TRBJ1-1 NA TRBV25-1 CASTSRGWTEAFF TGTGCCAGCACTTCCAGGGGTTGGACTGAAGCTTTCTTT
TRBD1 TRBJ2-2 NA TRBV10-3 CAISGKRDRGATGELFF TGTGCCATCAGTGGGAAGAGGGACAGGGGGGCCACCGGGGAGCTGTTTTTT
TRBD1 TRBJ2-7 NA TRBV5-4 CASSRGGDRAEQYF TGTGCCAGCAGCAGGGGGGGGGACAGGGCCGAGCAGTACTTC
NA TRBJ2-7 once TRBV10-3 CAISEGGSYEQYF TGTGCCATCAGTGAGGGGGGATCATACGAGCAGTACTTC
NA TRBJ1-4 once TRBV28 CASTGSRATGEKLFF TGTGCCAGCACGGGATCGAGGGCTACCGGCGAAAAACTGTTTTTT